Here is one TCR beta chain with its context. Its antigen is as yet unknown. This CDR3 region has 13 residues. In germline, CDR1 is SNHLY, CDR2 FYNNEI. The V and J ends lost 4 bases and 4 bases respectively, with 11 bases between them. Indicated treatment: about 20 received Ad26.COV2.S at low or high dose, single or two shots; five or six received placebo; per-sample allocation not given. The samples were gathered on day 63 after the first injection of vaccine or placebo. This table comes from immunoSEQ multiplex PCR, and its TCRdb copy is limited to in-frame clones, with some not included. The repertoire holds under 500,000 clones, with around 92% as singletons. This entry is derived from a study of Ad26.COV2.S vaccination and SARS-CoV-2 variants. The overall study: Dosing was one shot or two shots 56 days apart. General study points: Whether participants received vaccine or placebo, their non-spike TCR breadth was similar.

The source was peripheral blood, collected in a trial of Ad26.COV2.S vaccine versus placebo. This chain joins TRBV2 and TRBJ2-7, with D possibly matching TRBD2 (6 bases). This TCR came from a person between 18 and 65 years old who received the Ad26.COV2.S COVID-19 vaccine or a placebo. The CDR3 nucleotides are TGTGCCAGCAGTGGCGGGGAAAGATACGAGCAGTACTTC. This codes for CASSGGERYEQYF.